Listed here are 16 T cell receptor beta chains from one sample, sequenced in a study of shared clonotypes between healthy human individuals. Measured with immunoSEQ multiplex PCR; TCRdb has only the in-frame clones, and not every one. Counted here are about 2.3 million clones, roughly 90% occurring once; the ten biggest clones make up 0.37%. Sequences were obtained from naive CD4+ T cells from PBMCs. The subset denotes: CD45RA+ positively selected. These receptors came from a man between 18 and 35 years old in good health. Some clones in this sample may be carry-over from other donors' samples.

V usage is TRBV15 and J usage is TRBJ1-4; the match to TRBD1 covers 8 bases. Germline CDR1 reads LNHNV; CDR2 reads YYDKDF (reference sequence). V trimming: 0 bases; J trimming: 0 bases; junction bases outside the gene matches: 6. CDR3 size: 18 residues. The CDR3 nucleotides read TGTGCCACCAGCAGAGATCCAGGGGGCTCCTCAACTAATGAAAAACTGTTTTTT. Its protein product is CATSRDPGGSSTNEKLFF. Using reference TRBV15 and TRBJ1-4 for the parts outside the CDR3, the full variable domain is DAMVIQNPRYQVTQFGKPVTLSCSQTLNHNVMYWYQQKSSQAPKLLFHYYDKDFNNEADTPDNFQSRRPNTSFCFLDIRSPGLGDTAMYLCATSRDPGGSSTNEKLFFGSGTQLSVL.

The chain is built from TRBV6-5 and TRBJ1-1, with D uncertain. Per germline, CDR1 MNHEY and CDR2 SVGAGI. Trimming stripped 7 bases from V and 4 bases from J, with 10 bases between. CDR3 size: 12 residues. The CDR3 loop reads CASTGPFTEAFF. The CDR3 DNA reads TGTGCCAGCACCGGACCCTTCACTGAAGCTTTCTTT.

The V call is TRBV10-3, the J call TRBJ1-4; D is possibly TRBD1 (5 bases). CDR3 length: 15 amino acids. V lost 1 base and J 5 bases, leaving 11 bases between the germline ends. Per germline, CDR1 ENHRY and CDR2 SYGVKD. The CDR3 is CAISEWGDGNEKLFF. In DNA form, the CDR3 reads TGTGCCATCAGTGAGTGGGGGGACGGGAATGAAAAACTGTTTTTT.

The chain recombines TRBV28 with TRBJ1-3, with D unclear. Trimming took off 10 bases at V and 0 bases at J, with 10 bases between the two ends. This CDR3 region has 13 residues. The germline CDR1 and CDR2 sequences are MDHEN and SYDVKM. The CDR3, as DNA: TGTGCCACCAACGAGCGCTCTGGAAACACCATATATTTT. As protein: CATNERSGNTIYF.

The V and J genes are TRBV29-1 and TRBJ2-3; D gene unclear. The ends were cut back, 1 base at V and 0 bases at J, with 2 bases in the middle. CDR3 length: 12 residues. Germline CDR1 reads SQVTM; CDR2 reads ANQGSEA. The CDR3 loop is CSVEVSTDTQYF. In DNA form, the CDR3 reads TGCAGCGTTGAAGTTAGCACAGATACGCAGTATTTT.

This clone was detected once. At the DNA level, this CDR3 is encoded by other sequences in the same sample as well. J is TRBJ1-2 and V is TRBV28; D ambiguous. Germline CDR1 is MDHEN and CDR2 is SYDVKM. Trimming cost V 2 bases and J 4 bases, with 11 bases left between them. The CDR3 extends over 14 amino acids. CDR3 region: CASSLGPGGYGYTF. The DNA of the CDR3 is TGTGCCAGCAGTTTAGGACCAGGTGGCTATGGCTACACCTTC.

V gene TRBV28 combines with J gene TRBJ2-1, with D tentatively TRBD2 (5 bases). V dropped 4 bases and J dropped 3 bases, with 13 bases sitting between them. This CDR3 contains 15 residues. Germline V gives CDR1 MDHEN, CDR2 SYDVKM. CDR3 amino acids: CASSSFGNNYNEQFF. DNA for the CDR3: TGTGCCAGCAGTTCGTTCGGGAATAACTACAATGAGCAGTTCTTC. The variable domain in full, completed from reference TRBV28 and TRBJ2-1, reads DVKVTQSSRYLVKRTGEKVFLECVQDMDHENMFWYRQDPGLGLRLIYFSYDVKMKEKGDIPEGYSVSREKKERFSLILESASTNQTSMYLCASSSFGNNYNEQFFGPGTRLTVL.

The rearrangement joins TRBV5-1 to TRBJ2-1, with 12 bases identical to TRBD2. This CDR3 spans 15 amino acids. The V gene's germline CDR1 is SGHRS and CDR2 YFSETQ. V trimming: 3 bases; J trimming: 8 bases; junction bases outside the gene matches: 6. This chain's CDR3 is CASSSTSGSFYEQFF. CDR3 bases: TGCGCCAGCAGCTCGACTAGCGGGAGTTTCTATGAGCAGTTCTTC.

V is TRBV18 and J is TRBJ2-7; 7 bases align to TRBD1. The ends lost 4 bases at V and 3 bases at J; junction bases unmatched: 3. There are 13 residues in the CDR3. Germline V lookup: CDR1 KGHSH, CDR2 LQKENI. CDR3 sequence (DNA): TGTGCCAGCTCACAGGGACAGAACTACGAGCAGTACTTC. Residues: CASSQGQNYEQYF.

The chain carries TRBV6-1 and TRBJ1-2; D is perhaps TRBD1 (6 bases). Germline CDR1 reads MNHNS; CDR2 reads SASEGT. Trimming cost V 3 bases and J 6 bases, with 14 bases left between them. The CDR3 has 14 residues. CDR3 nucleotides: TGTGCCAGCAGTGAGTCCACAGGGTTGAATGGCTACACCTTC. It is translated as CASSESTGLNGYTF.

The J gene is TRBJ2-2, the V gene TRBV10-3; D is unresolved. Germline V gene lookup returns CDR1 ENHRY and CDR2 SYGVKD. Trimming removed 8 bases from V and 4 bases from J, with 11 bases in between. This CDR3 has 13 amino acids. The CDR3 protein is CAIAPGFTGELFF. DNA for the CDR3: TGTGCCATCGCCCCCGGGTTCACCGGGGAGCTGTTTTTT.

This sequence joins TRBV29-1 and TRBJ1-2, with a tentative D call TRBD1 (6 bases). Trimming took 8 bases from V and 6 from J, leaving 22 bases between them. CDR1 SQVTM and CDR2 ANQGSEA come from the germline V gene. The CDR3 sequence is 14 residues long. The CDR3: CSPRTGISKNGYTF. The DNA for the CDR3 is TGCAGCCCTCGTACAGGGATATCGAAAAATGGCTACACCTTC.

This clone has only a few counts. The J gene is TRBJ1-1, the V gene TRBV20-1, with D perhaps TRBD1 (6 bases). Trimming removed 7 bases from V and 7 bases from J, with 13 bases in between. CDR3 length equals 11 residues. Germline V lookup: CDR1 DFQATT, CDR2 SNEGSKA (reference sequence). The DNA for the CDR3 is TGCAGTGTTTCACAGGGCCATGAAGCTTTCTTT. It translates to CSVSQGHEAFF.

The V gene is TRBV27, the J gene TRBJ2-7; 10 nucleotides agree with TRBD2. The CDR3 contains 15 residues. J lost 3 bases, V lost 3 bases, and 5 bases had no gene match. CDR1 MNHEY and CDR2 SMNVEV come from the germline V gene (reference sequence). CDR3 protein: CASSLVRTSGYEQYF. The CDR3 nucleotides read TGTGCCAGCAGTTTGGTCCGGACTAGCGGCTACGAGCAGTACTTC.

The rearrangement joins TRBV28 to TRBJ2-3; TRBD1 matches at 7 bases. The length of the CDR3 is 14 residues. Per germline, CDR1 MDHEN and CDR2 SYDVKM. V lost 3 bases to trimming and J lost 3 bases; unmatched junction nucleotides: 3. For the CDR3, the DNA is TGTGCCAGCAGTTTCGACAGGGAGACAGATACGCAGTATTTT. It specifies CASSFDRETDTQYF.

Remarks on this clone: Other nucleotide sequences in the sample specify the same CDR3. As DNA, the CDR3 is TGTGCCAGCAGTTACTCGAGGGGGCGCGATGGCTACACCTTC. Protein product: CASSYSRGRDGYTF. The chain is built from TRBV6-5 and TRBJ1-2; 7 nucleotides line up with TRBD1. CDR1 is MNHEY and CDR2 is SVGAGI in the germline V gene. J gave up 6 bases and V 0 bases, and 4 bases lay outside the gene matches. CDR3 length: 14 residues.